The 25 T cell receptor beta chains in this list originate from one sample, sequenced in a study of Ad26.COV2.S vaccination and SARS-CoV-2 variants. Treatment noted: around 19 received Ad26.COV2.S at low or high dose, single or two shots; roughly five received placebo; per-sample allocation not given. The samples date from day 63 after the first vaccine or placebo injection. Only in-frame clones appear in the TCRdb table, and some are missing; sequencing was by immunoSEQ multiplex PCR. The profile shows approximately 340,000 clones, about 88% of them singletons. This sample comprised peripheral blood, obtained in a trial of Ad26.COV2.S vaccine versus placebo. These receptors all stem from a person aged 18-60 years who received the Ad26.COV2.S COVID-19 vaccine or a placebo.

This clone was seen a few times. This sequence joins TRBV7-9 and TRBJ2-7; D is undetermined. CDR1 is SEHNR and CDR2 is FQNEAQ in the germline V gene (reference sequence). Between the trimmed V and J ends, which lost 5 bases and 6 bases, there was a span of 17 bases. The CDR3 consists of 14 residues. CDR3 in DNA: TGTGCCAGCAGCCAACAGTCAATTGGTCCCGAGCAGTACTTC. As protein: CASSQQSIGPEQYF.

V and J are TRBV2 and TRBJ1-5; 8 nucleotides match TRBD1. The V segment lost 2 bases and the J segment 7 bases; nucleotides outside the gene matches: 7. The CDR3 has 15 amino acids. The germline V gene has CDR1 SNHLY and CDR2 FYNNEI. The CDR3 protein is CASSEQGAQYQPQHF. DNA of the CDR3: TGTGCCAGCAGTGAACAGGGGGCGCAGTACCAGCCCCAGCATTTT.

This chain uses TRBV7-6 with TRBJ1-4, with 8 bases that match TRBD1. V dropped 5 bases and J dropped 4; count of bases not matched to a gene: 6. Per the germline V gene, CDR1 is SGHVS and CDR2 is FNYEAQ. The CDR3 sequence is 15 residues long. The DNA for the CDR3 is TGTGCCAGCAGCCCCCAGGGGGCCCTTAATGAAAAACTGTTTTTT. Translated: CASSPQGALNEKLFF.

This chain connects TRBV9 to TRBJ2-7, with TRBD2 identical over 9 bases. The CDR3 extends over 14 amino acids. Germline CDR1 reads SGDLS; CDR2 reads YYNGEE. J lost 3 bases, V lost 4 bases, and 5 bases had no gene match. This CDR3 is CASSPGTSLYEQYF. As DNA, the CDR3 is TGTGCCAGCAGCCCCGGGACTAGCCTCTACGAGCAGTACTTC.

The chain carries TRBV7-2 and TRBJ1-2; D perhaps matches TRBD1 (6 bases). The length of the CDR3 is 13 residues. Germline V lookup: CDR1 SGHTA, CDR2 FQGNSA. V shed 5 bases and J shed 8 bases, with 15 bases lying between them. The CDR3 DNA is TGTGCCAGCAGCCTAAACAGGGCCCGGGGCTACACCTTC. Translation: CASSLNRARGYTF.

This clone was detected once. The chain links TRBV19 to TRBJ2-7; tentative D call: TRBD1 (6 bases). Germline CDR1 is LNHDA and CDR2 is SQIVND (reference sequence). With 5 bases removed from V and 0 bases from J, the gap between germline ends came to 11 bases. The CDR3 is made up of 14 amino acids. The CDR3 sequence: CASSFDRSSYEQYF. CDR3 DNA sequence: TGTGCCAGTAGTTTTGACAGGTCCTCCTACGAGCAGTACTTC.

V gene TRBV25-1 combines with J gene TRBJ2-1; D is unresolved. The germline V gene has CDR1 MGHDK and CDR2 SYGVNS. Trimming cost V 3 bases and J 4 bases, with 16 bases left between them. The CDR3 contains 16 residues. This chain's CDR3 is CASSEIRSDSYNEQFF. In DNA, the CDR3 is TGTGCCAGCAGTGAGATACGGTCCGACTCTTACAATGAGCAGTTCTTC.

The gene calls are TRBV30 and TRBJ1-3; D gene ambiguous. Per the germline V gene, CDR1 is GTSNPN and CDR2 is SVGIG (reference sequence). The CDR3 has 14 residues. V lost 7 bases, J lost 0 bases, and 13 bases lay in between. The CDR3 nucleotides read TGTGCCTACGGAATAAGTAGCTCTGGAAACACCATATATTTT. As protein: CAYGISSSGNTIYF.

The genes are TRBV3-1 (or the pseudogene TRBV3-2) and TRBJ1-2; 12 bases fit TRBD1. CDR1 and CDR2 (germline): LGHDT, YNNKEL (reference sequence). This CDR3 contains 18 residues. With V trimmed by 1 base and J by 3 bases, 9 bases remained unmatched. The DNA for the CDR3 is TGTGCCAGCAGCCAAGCGAGGGACAGGGGGCGCTTAGACTATGGCTACACCTTC. Amino acids: CASSQARDRGRLDYGYTF.

This chain links TRBV28 with TRBJ1-5, with 8 bases that match TRBD1. Looked up from germline, CDR1 is MDHEN and CDR2 is SYDVKM. J lost 4 bases, V lost 2 bases, and 7 bases had no gene match. The CDR3 spans 16 residues. CDR3 loop: CASSLRTGGKNQPQHF. CDR3 bases: TGTGCCAGCAGTTTACGAACAGGGGGTAAAAATCAGCCCCAGCATTTT.

The chain uses TRBV5-5 and TRBJ1-4; 7 nucleotides agree with TRBD1. Germline trimming cut 4 bases from V and 0 bases from J; bases unmatched to any gene: 6. CDR1 is SGHKS and CDR2 is YYEKEE in the germline V gene (reference sequence). The CDR3 extends over 16 amino acids. Here the CDR3 reads CASSRDSSATNEKLFF. The CDR3 bases are TGTGCCAGCAGCCGGGACAGCTCCGCAACTAATGAAAAACTGTTTTTT.

The chain carries TRBV11-2 and TRBJ1-1; D remains ambiguous. Germline lookup yields CDR1 SGHAT and CDR2 FQNNGV. Deletions cut 5 bases from V and 1 base from J, with 8 bases between. This CDR3 is 13 amino acids long. The CDR3 here is CASSNPKNTEAFF. The CDR3 nucleotides are TGTGCCAGCAGCAACCCAAAGAACACTGAAGCTTTCTTT.

This clone occurred once. The chain couples TRBV7-2 to TRBJ2-3; 13 bases are a match to TRBD2. V lost 4 bases and J lost 1; bases outside the gene matches: 11. The CDR3 runs to 19 residues. Per the germline V gene, CDR1 is SGHTA and CDR2 is FQGNSA. CDR3 protein: CASSSPTSGGPGGTDTQYF. As DNA, the CDR3 is TGTGCCAGCAGCTCCCCGACTAGCGGGGGGCCGGGAGGCACAGATACGCAGTATTTT.

As concerns this clone: The same CDR3 also results from other DNA sequences found in this sample. The chain joins TRBV18 to TRBJ1-2; D unresolved. The V end was cut by 3 bases, the J end by 0 bases, with 11 bases between. The CDR3 runs to 15 residues. Germline CDR1 reads KGHSH; CDR2 reads LQKENI. The CDR3 reads CASSPPAGTNYGYTF. In DNA form, the CDR3 reads TGTGCCAGCTCACCGCCTGCCGGCACTAACTATGGCTACACCTTC.

This CDR3 reads CASSVGGGDTEAFF. The DNA of the CDR3 is TGTGCCAGCAGCGTAGGTGGGGGGGACACTGAAGCTTTCTTT. The rearrangement links TRBV9 to TRBJ1-1; tentative D call: TRBD1 (5 bases). The V end was cut by 0 bases, the J end by 3 bases, with 9 bases between. Per germline, CDR1 SGDLS and CDR2 YYNGEE. There are 14 residues in the CDR3.

The J gene is TRBJ1-2, the V gene TRBV28; D gene unclear. CDR1 MDHEN and CDR2 SYDVKM come from the germline V gene. CDR3 length: 14 residues. V gave up 3 bases and J gave up 5 bases, with 13 bases separating them. The CDR3 DNA is TGTGCCAGCAGTTTTAGGACCCCTATATATGGCTACACCTTC. Protein: CASSFRTPIYGYTF.

The chain combines TRBV19 with TRBJ1-1; D gene unclear. Looked up from germline, CDR1 is LNHDA and CDR2 is SQIVND (reference sequence). V lost 7 bases to trimming and J lost 3 bases, with 27 bases between them. The CDR3 runs 18 residues. The CDR3 coding sequence is TGTGCCAGTATTCGGACGGAGTTTAAACGTGAATTGGACACTGAAGCTTTCTTT. This gives the protein CASIRTEFKRELDTEAFF.

V is TRBV29-1 and J is TRBJ2-2; D remains ambiguous. V was pared by 4 bases and J by 0 bases, with 6 bases between. The CDR3 is 13 amino acids. CDR1 is SQVTM, CDR2 ANQGSEA, per germline. CDR3: CSVVGANTGELFF. CDR3 in DNA: TGCAGCGTTGTTGGCGCGAACACCGGGGAGCTGTTTTTT.

This clone was counted once. CDR3 sequence (DNA): TGTGCCAGCGAAACTCCTAGCGGGGGGCCCGAGCAGTACTTC. Translation: CASETPSGGPEQYF. This chain connects TRBV14 to TRBJ2-7, with 11 bases lining up with TRBD2. CDR1 is SGHDN, CDR2 FVKESK, per germline. The ends lost 8 bases at V and 6 bases at J; junction bases unmatched: 9. The CDR3 contains 14 residues. Using reference TRBV14 and TRBJ2-7 for the parts outside the CDR3, the full variable domain is EAGVTQFPSHSVIEKGQTVTLRCDPISGHDNLYWYRRVMGKEIKFLLHFVKESKQDESGMPNNRFLAERTGGTYSTLKVQPAELEDSGVYFCASETPSGGPEQYFGPGTRLTVT.

This clone was observed once. The chain has TRBV18 and TRBJ2-7; TRBD1 matches 7 bases. The germline V gene encodes CDR1 KGHSH and CDR2 LQKENI. V shed 5 bases and J 2 bases; nucleotides not matched to a gene: 3. This CDR3 has 13 amino acids. The CDR3 DNA reads as TGTGCCAGCTCATACGGGACAGCCTACGAGCAGTACTTC. Amino acids: CASSYGTAYEQYF.

The rearrangement joins TRBV6-2 or TRBV6-3 to TRBJ2-2; TRBD2 matches at 9 bases. The V segment lost 0 bases and the J segment 4 bases; nucleotides outside the gene matches: 3. Germline V gene lookup returns CDR1 MNHEY and CDR2 SVGEGT. CDR3 length: 16 residues. CDR3 protein: CASSYSRRGGTGELFF. The CDR3 nucleotides read TGTGCCAGCAGTTACTCGAGGCGGGGGGGCACCGGGGAGCTGTTTTTT.

This rearrangement joins TRBV5-1 to TRBJ1-4; D is possibly TRBD1 (5 bases). Trimming removed 0 bases at V and 5 bases at J, with 11 bases between. CDR1 SGHRS and CDR2 YFSETQ come from the germline V gene. CDR3 length equals 15 residues. The DNA for the CDR3 is TGCGCCAGCAGCTTGGACGAGGGGATAAATGAAAAACTGTTTTTT. Translated, it gives CASSLDEGINEKLFF.

The chain employs TRBV11-2 and TRBJ2-1; D is ambiguous. Germline V gene lookup returns CDR1 SGHAT and CDR2 FQNNGV. The CDR3 extends over 15 amino acids. V lost 1 base and J 8 bases, leaving 15 bases between the germline ends. In nucleotides, the CDR3 is TGTGCCAGCAGCTTAGTTCTACCGAACCCCGATGAGCAGTTCTTC. Translating it yields CASSLVLPNPDEQFF.

The chain has TRBV5-5 and TRBJ1-2; D uncertain. V shed 5 bases and J shed 1 base, with 12 bases lying between them. The CDR3 extends over 14 amino acids. Germline V gives CDR1 SGHKS, CDR2 YYEKEE (reference sequence). CDR3 amino acids: CASSATAGNYGYTF. Written as DNA, the CDR3 is TGTGCCAGCAGTGCAACAGCTGGTAACTATGGCTACACCTTC.

This clone has more than one count but fewer than ten. The chain combines TRBV25-1 with TRBJ2-7; D is possibly TRBD1 (5 bases). Deletions cut 4 bases from V and 1 base from J, with 11 bases between. In germline, CDR1 is MGHDK, CDR2 SYGVNS. The CDR3 runs 14 residues. CDR3 sequence: CASSVGAGSYEQYF. Here the CDR3 DNA reads TGTGCCAGCAGTGTAGGGGCAGGGTCCTACGAGCAGTACTTC.